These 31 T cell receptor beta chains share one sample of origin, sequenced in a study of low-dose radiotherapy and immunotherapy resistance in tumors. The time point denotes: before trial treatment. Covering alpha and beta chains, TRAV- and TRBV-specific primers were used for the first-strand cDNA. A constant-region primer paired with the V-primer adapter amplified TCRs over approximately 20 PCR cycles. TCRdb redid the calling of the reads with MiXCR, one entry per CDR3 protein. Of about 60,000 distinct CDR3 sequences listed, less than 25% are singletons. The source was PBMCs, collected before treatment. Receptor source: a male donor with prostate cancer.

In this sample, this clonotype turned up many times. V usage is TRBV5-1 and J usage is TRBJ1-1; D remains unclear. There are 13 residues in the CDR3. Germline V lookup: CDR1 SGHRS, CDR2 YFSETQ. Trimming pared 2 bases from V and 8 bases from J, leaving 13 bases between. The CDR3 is CASSFWGAAEAFF. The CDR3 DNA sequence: TGCGCCAGCAGCTTTTGGGGTGCGGCGGAAGCTTTCTTT.

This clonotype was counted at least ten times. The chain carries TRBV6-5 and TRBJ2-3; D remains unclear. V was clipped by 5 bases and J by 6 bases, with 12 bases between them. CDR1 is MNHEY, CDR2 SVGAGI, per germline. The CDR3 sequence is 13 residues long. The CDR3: CASSPPGWDTQYF. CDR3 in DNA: TGTGCCAGCAGTCCACCCGGGTGGGATACGCAGTATTTT.

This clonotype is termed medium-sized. The CDR3 region has the DNA TGTGCCAGCAGCTTAGGGGGCGGGAGTAAAACCTACAATGAGCAGTTCTTC. This translates into CASSLGGGSKTYNEQFF. This chain joins TRBV11-2 and TRBJ2-1; TRBD2 agrees at 7 bases. V lost 1 base to trimming and J lost 2 bases; unmatched junction nucleotides: 8. The germline CDR1 and CDR2 sequences are SGHAT and FQNNGV. The CDR3 extends over 17 amino acids.

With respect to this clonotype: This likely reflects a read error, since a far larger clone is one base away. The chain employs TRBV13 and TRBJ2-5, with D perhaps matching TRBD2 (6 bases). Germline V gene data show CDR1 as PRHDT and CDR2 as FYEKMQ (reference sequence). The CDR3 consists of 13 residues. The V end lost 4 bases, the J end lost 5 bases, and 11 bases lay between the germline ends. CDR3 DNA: TGTGCCAGCAGCTCGCCCCGGGGGGAGACCCAGTACTTC. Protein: CASSSPRGETQYF. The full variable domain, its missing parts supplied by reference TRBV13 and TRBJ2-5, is AAGVIQSPRHLIKEKRETATLKCYPIPRHDTVYWYQQGPGQDPQFLISFYEKMQSDKGSIPDRFSAQQFSDYHSELNMSSLELGDSALYFCASSSPRGETQYFGPGTRLLVL.

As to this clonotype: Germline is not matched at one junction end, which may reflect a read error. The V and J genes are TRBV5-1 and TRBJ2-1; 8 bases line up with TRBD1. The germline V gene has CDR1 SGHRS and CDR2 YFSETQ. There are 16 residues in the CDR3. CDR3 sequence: CASTPTPGTGYDEPFF. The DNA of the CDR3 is TGCGCCAGCACCCCTACCCCGGGGACAGGCTACGATGAGCCGTTCTTC.

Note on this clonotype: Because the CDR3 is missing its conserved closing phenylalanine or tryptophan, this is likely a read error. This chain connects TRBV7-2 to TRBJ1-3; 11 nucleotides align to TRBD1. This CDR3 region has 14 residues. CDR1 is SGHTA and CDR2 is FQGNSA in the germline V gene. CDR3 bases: TGTGCCAGCAACTTAGGACAGGGGGCCAACACCATATATTAT. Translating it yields CASNLGQGANTIYY.

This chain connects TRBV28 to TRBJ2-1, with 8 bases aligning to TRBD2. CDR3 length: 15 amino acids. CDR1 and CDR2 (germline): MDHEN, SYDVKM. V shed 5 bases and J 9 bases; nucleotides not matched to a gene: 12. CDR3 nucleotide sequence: TGTGCCAGCAGTCAAGATTCCGGGACTAGGGGTGAGCAGTTCTTC. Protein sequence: CASSQDSGTRGEQFF.

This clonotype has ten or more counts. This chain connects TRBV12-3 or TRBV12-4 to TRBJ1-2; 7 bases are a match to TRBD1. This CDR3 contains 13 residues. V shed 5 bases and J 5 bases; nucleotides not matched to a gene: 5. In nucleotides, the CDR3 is TGTGCCAGCAGTGGTAGGGGGCTTTATGGCTACACCTTC. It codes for CASSGRGLYGYTF.

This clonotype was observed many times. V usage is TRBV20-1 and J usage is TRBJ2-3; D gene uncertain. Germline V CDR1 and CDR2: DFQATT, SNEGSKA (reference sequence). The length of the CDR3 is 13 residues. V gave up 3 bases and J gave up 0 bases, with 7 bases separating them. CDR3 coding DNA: TGCAGTGCTAGTGACCTTAGCACAGATACGCAGTATTTT. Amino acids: CSASDLSTDTQYF.

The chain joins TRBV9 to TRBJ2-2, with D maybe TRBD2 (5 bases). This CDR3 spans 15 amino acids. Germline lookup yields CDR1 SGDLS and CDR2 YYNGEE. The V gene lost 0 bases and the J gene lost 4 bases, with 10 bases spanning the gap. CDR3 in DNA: TGTGCCAGCAGCGTAGGGGAGTTGGGCACCGGGGAGCTGTTTTTT. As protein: CASSVGELGTGELFF.

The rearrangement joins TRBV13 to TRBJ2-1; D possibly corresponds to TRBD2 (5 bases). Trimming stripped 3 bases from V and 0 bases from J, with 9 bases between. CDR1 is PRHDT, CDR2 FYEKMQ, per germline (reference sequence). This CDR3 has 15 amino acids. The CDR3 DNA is TGTGCCAGCAGCTTTCTAGGGAGCTCCTACAATGAGCAGTTCTTC. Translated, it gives CASSFLGSSYNEQFF.

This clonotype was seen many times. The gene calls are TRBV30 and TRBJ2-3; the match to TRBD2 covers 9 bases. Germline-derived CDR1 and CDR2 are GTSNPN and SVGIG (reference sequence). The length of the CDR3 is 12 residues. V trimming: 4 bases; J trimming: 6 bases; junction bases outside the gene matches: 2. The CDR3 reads CAWTSGADTQYF. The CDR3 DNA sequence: TGTGCCTGGACTAGCGGGGCGGATACGCAGTATTTT.

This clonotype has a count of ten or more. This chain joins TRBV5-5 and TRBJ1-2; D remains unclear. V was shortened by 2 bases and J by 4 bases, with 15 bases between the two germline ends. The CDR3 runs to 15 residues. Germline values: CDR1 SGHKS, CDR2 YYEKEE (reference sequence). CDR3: CASSLDLTGAYGYTF. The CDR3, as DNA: TGTGCCAGCAGCTTAGACTTAACGGGAGCCTATGGCTACACCTTC.

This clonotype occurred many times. The CDR3 sequence: CASSEAPYGSYNEQFF. CDR3 nucleotides: TGTGCCAGCAGTGAAGCGCCCTATGGATCCTACAATGAGCAGTTCTTC. The chain carries TRBV2 and TRBJ2-1; D is undetermined. Trimming shortened V by 0 bases and J by 1 base, and 10 bases separated the two germline ends. Looked up from germline, CDR1 is SNHLY and CDR2 is FYNNEI. This CDR3 spans 16 amino acids.

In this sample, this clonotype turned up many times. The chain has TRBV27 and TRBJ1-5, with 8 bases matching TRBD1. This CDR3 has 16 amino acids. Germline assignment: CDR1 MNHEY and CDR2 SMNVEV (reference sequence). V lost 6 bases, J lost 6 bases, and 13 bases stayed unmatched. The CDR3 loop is CASSGNPGGGGQPQHF. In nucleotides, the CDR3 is TGTGCCAGCAGCGGCAATCCAGGGGGCGGAGGTCAGCCCCAGCATTTT.

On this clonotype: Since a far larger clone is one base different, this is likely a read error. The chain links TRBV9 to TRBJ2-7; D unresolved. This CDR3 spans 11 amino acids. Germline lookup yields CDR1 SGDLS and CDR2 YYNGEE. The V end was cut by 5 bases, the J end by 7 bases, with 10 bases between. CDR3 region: CASSGSGEQYF. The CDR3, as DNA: TGTGCCAGCAGTGGGTCGGGTGAGCAGTACTTC.

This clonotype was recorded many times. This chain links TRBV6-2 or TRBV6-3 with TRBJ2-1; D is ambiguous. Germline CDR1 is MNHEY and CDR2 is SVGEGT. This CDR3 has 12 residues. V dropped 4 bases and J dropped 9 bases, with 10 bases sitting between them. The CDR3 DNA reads TGTGCCAGCAGTTGGGTGGGAAGTGAGCAGTTCTTC. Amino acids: CASSWVGSEQFF.

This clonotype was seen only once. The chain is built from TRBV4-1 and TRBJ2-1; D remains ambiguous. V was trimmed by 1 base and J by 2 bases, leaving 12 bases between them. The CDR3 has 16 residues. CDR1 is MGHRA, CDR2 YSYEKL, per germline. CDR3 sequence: CASSQVNLVAYNEQFF. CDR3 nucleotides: TGCGCCAGCAGCCAAGTTAATTTGGTGGCCTACAATGAGCAGTTCTTC.

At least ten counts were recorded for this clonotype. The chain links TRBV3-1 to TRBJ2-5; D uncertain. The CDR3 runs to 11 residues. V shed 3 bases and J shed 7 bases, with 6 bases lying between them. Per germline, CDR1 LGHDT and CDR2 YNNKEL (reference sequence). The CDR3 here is CASSQGWTQYF. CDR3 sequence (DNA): TGTGCCAGCAGCCAGGGATGGACCCAGTACTTC.

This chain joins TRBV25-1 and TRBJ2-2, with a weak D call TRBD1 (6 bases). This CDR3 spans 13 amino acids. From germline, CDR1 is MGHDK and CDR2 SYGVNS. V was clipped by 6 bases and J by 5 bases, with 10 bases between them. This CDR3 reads CASRGHPTGELFF. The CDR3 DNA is TGTGCCAGCAGGGGACATCCGACCGGGGAGCTGTTTTTT.

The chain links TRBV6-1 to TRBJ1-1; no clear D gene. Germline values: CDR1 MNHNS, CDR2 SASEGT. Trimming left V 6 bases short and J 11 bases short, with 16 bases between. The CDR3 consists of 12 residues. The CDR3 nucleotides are TGTGCCAGCAGCCCCCGAGGCAGTGCGGCTTTCTTT. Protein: CASSPRGSAAFF.

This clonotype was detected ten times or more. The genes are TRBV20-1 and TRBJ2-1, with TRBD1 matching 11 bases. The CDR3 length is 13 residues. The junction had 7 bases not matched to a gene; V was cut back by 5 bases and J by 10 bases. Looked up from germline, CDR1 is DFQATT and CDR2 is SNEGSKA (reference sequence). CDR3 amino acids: CSARGQGAREQFF. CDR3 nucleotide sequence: TGCAGTGCTCGTGGACAGGGGGCAAGAGAGCAGTTCTTC.

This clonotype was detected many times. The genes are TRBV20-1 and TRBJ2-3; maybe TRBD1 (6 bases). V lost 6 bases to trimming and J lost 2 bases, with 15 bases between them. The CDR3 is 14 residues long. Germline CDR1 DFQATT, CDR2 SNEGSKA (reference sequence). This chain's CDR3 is CSATDRLYTDTQYF. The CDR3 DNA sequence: TGCAGTGCAACGGACAGACTGTACACAGATACGCAGTATTTT.

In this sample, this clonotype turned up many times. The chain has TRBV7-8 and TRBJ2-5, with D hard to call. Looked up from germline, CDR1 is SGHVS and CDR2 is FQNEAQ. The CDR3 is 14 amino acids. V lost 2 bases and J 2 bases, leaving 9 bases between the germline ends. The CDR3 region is CASSLSVLQETQYF. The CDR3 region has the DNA TGTGCCAGCAGCTTAAGTGTTTTACAAGAGACCCAGTACTTC.

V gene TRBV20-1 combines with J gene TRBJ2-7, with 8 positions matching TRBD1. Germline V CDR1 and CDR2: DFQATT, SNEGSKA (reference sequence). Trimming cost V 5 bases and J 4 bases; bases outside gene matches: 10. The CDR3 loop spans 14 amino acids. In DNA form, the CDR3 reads TGCAGTGCTGCCCGGCCGGGACAGGTATACGAGCAGTACTTC. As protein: CSAARPGQVYEQYF.

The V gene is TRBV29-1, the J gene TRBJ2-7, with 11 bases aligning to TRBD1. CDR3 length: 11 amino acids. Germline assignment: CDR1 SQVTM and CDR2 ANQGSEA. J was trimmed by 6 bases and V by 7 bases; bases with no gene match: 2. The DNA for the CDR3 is TGCAGCGGGACAGGGGGCTGCGAGCAGTACTTC. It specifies CSGTGGCEQYF.

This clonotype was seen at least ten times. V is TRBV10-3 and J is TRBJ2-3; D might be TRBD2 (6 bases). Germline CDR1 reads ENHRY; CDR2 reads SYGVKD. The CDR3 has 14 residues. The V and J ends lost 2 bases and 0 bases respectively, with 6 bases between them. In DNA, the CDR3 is TGTGCCATCAGTGAGGGAGGGAGCACAGATACGCAGTATTTT. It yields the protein CAISEGGSTDTQYF.

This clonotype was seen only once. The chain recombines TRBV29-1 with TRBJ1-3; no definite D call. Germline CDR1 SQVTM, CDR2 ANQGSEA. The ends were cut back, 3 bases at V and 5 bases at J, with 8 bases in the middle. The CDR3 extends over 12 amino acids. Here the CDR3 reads CSVEGIRNTIYF. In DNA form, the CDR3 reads TGCAGCGTTGAGGGGATTAGAAACACCATATATTTT.

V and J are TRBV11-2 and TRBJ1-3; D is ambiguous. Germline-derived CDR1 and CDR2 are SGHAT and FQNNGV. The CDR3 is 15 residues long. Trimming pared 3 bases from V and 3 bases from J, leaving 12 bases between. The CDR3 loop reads CASSFGRSNGNTIYF. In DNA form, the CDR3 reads TGTGCCAGCAGCTTCGGCAGGTCAAATGGAAACACCATATATTTT.

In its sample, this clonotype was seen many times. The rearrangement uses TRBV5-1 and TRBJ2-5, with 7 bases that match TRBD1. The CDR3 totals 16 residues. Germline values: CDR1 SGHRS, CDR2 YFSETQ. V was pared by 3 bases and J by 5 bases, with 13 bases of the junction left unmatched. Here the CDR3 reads CASSSLSTGSRETQYF. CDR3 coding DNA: TGCGCCAGCAGCTCCCTCTCGACAGGGAGTCGGGAGACCCAGTACTTC.

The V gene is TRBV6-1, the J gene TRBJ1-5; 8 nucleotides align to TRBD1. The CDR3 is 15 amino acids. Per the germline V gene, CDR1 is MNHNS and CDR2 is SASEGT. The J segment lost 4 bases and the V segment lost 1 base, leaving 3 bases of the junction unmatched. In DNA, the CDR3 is TGTGCCAGCAGTGAAGGACAGGGGCTGAATCAGCCCCAGCATTTT. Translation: CASSEGQGLNQPQHF.